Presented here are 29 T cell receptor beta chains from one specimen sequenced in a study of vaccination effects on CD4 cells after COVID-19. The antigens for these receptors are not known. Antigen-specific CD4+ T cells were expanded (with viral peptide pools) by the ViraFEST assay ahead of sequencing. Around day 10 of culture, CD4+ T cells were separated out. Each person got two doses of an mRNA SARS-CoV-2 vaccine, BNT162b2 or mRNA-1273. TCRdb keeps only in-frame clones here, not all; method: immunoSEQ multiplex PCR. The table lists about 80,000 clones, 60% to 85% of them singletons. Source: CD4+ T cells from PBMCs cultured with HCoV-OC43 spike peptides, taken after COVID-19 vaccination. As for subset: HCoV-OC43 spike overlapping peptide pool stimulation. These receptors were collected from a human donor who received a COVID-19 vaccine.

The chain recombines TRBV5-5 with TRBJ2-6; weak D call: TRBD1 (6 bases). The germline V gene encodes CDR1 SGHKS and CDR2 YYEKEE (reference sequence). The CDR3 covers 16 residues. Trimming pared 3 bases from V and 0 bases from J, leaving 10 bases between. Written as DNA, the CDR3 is TGTGCCAGCAGCTACCTGACAGGCTCTGGGGCCAACGTCCTGACTTTC. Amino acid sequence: CASSYLTGSGANVLTF.

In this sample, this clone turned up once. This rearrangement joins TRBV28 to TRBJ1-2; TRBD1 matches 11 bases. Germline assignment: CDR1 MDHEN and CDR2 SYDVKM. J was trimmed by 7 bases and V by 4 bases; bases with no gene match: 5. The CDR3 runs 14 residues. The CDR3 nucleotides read TGTGCCAGCAGTTACCCGGGACAGGGGGGTGGCTACACCTTC. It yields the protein CASSYPGQGGGYTF.

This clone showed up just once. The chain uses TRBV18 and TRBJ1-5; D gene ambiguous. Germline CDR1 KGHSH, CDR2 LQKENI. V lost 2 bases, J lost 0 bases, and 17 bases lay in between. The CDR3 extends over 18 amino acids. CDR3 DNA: TGTGCCAGCTCACCAGTTCCTCCGGACGGGTATAGCAATCAGCCCCAGCATTTT. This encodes CASSPVPPDGYSNQPQHF.

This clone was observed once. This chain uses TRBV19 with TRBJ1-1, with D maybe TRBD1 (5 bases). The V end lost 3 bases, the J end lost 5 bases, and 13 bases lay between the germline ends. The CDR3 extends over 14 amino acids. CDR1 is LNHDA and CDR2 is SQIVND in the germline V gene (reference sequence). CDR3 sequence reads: CASSIRGEGTEAFF. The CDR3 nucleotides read TGTGCCAGTAGTATTAGGGGCGAGGGGACTGAAGCTTTCTTT.

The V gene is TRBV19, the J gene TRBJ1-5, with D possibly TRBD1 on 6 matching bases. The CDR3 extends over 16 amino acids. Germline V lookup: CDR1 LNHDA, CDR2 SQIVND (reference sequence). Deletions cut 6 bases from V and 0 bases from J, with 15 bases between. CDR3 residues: CASSRGGVNSNQPQHF. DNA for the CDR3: TGTGCCAGTAGCCGCGGGGGCGTGAATAGCAATCAGCCCCAGCATTTT.

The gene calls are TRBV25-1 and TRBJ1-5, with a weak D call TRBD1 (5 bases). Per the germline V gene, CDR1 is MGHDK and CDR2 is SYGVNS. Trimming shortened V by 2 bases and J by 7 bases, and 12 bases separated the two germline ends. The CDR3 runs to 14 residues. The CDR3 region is CASSEGGVGQPQHF. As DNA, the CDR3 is TGTGCCAGCAGTGAAGGGGGAGTGGGGCAGCCCCAGCATTTT.

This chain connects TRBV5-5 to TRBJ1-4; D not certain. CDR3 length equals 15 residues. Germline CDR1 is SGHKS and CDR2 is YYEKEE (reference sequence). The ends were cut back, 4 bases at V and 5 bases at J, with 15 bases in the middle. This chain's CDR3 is CASSLSGLTNEKLFF. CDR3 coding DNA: TGTGCCAGCAGCCTGTCAGGTCTTACGAATGAAAAACTGTTTTTT. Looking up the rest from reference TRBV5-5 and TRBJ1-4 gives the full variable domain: DAGVTQSPTHLIKTRGQQVTLRCSPISGHKSVSWYQQVLGQGPQFIFQYYEKEERGRGNFPDRFSARQFPNYSSELNVNALLLGDSALYLCASSLSGLTNEKLFFGSGTQLSVL.

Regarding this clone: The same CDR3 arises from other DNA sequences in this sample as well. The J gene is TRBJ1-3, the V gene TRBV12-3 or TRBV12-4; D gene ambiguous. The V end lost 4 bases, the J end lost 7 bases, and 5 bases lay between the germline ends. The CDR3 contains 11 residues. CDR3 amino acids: CASSSGNTIYF. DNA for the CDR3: TGTGCCAGCAGTTCCGGCAACACCATATATTTT.

DNA of the CDR3: TGTGCCAGCAGCCCGACTAGCGGGGGGGGAAACCGGGAGCTGTTTTTT. It translates to CASSPTSGGGNRELFF. This chain links TRBV7-9 with TRBJ2-2; 14 positions match TRBD2. The CDR3 totals 16 residues. CDR1 is SEHNR and CDR2 is FQNEAQ in the germline V gene (reference sequence). The ends lost 5 bases at V and 9 bases at J; junction bases unmatched: 8.

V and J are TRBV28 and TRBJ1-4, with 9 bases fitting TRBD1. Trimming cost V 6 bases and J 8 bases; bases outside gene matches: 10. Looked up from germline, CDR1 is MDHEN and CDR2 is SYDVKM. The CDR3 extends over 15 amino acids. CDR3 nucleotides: TGTGCCAGCAGGGTGACAACAGGGGGCTGGGAAAAACTGTTTTTT. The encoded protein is CASRVTTGGWEKLFF.

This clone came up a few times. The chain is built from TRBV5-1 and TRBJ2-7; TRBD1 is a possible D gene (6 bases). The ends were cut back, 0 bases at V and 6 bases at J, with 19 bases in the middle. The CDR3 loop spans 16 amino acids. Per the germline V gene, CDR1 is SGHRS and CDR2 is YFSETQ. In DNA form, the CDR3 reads TGCGCCAGCAGCTTGGCCTTTGGCCAGGGGAAAGGCGAGCAGTACGTC. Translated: CASSLAFGQGKGEQYV.

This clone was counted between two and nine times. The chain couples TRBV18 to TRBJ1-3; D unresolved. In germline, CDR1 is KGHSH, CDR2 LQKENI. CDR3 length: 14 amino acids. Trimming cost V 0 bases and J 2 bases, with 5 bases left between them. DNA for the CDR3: TGTGCCAGCTCACCACCCGGAGCTGGAAACACCATATATTTT. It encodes CASSPPGAGNTIYF.

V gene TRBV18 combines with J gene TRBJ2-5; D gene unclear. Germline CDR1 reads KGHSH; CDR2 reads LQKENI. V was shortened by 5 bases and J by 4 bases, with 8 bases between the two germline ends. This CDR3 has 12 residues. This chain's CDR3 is CASSDRRETQYF. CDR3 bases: TGTGCCAGCTCAGATCGGCGAGAGACCCAGTACTTC.

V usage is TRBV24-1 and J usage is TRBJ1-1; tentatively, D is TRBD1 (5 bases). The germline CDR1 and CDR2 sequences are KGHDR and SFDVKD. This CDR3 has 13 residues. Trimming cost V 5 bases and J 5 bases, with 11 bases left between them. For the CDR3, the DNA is TGTGCCACCAGTGTCGCAGGGATGACTGAAGCTTTCTTT. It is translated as CATSVAGMTEAFF.

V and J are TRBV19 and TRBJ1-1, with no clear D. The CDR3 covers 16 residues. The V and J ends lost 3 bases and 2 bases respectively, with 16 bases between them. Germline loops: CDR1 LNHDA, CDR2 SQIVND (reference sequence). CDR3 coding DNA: TGTGCCAGTAGTATTAGGGCTAAGCCGACAAACACTGAAGCTTTCTTT. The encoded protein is CASSIRAKPTNTEAFF.

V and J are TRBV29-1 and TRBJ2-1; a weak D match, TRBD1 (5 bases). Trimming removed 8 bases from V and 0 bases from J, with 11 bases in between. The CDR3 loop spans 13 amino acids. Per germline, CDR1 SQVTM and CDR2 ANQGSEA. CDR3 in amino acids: CSWGRASYNEQFF. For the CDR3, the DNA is TGCAGCTGGGGCAGGGCCTCCTACAATGAGCAGTTCTTC.

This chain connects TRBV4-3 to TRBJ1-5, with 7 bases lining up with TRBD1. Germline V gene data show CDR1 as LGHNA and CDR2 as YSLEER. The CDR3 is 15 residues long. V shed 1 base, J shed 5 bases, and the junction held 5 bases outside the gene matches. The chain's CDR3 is CASSQARQGDQPQHF. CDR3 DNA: TGCGCCAGCAGCCAAGCCCGACAGGGAGATCAGCCCCAGCATTTT.

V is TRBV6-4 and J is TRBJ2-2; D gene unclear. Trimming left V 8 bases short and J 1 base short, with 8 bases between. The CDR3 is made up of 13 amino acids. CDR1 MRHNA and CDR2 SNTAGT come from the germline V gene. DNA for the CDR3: TGTGCCAGCGGATCTGGGAACACCGGGGAGCTGTTTTTT. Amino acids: CASGSGNTGELFF.

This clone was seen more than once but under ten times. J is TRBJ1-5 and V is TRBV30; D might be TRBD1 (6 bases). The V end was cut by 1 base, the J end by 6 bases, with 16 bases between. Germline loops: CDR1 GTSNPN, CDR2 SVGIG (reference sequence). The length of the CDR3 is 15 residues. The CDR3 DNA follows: TGTGCCTGGAGTGAAAGCACAGGGAATGGTCAGCCCCAGCATTTT. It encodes CAWSESTGNGQPQHF.

The chain's CDR3 is CASSFSAGTDMNTEAFF. The CDR3 bases are TGCGCCAGCAGCTTCTCGGCCGGGACAGACATGAACACTGAAGCTTTCTTT. The chain uses TRBV5-1 and TRBJ1-1, with TRBD1 matching over 7 bases. CDR3 length equals 17 residues. The germline V gene has CDR1 SGHRS and CDR2 YFSETQ. V was clipped by 2 bases and J by 0 bases; unmatched bases: 10.

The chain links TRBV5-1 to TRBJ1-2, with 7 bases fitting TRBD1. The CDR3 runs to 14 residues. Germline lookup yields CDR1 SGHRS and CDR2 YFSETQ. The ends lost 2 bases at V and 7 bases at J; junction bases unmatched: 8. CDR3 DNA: TGCGCCAGCAGCTTAGGAACAGGGGTTGGTGGCTACACCTTC. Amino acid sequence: CASSLGTGVGGYTF.

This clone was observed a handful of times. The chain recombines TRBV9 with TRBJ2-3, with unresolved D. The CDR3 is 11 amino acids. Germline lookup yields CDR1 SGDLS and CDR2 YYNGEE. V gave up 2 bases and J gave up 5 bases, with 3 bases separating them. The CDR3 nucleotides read TGTGCCAGCAGCGTGCAAGATACGCAGTATTTT. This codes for CASSVQDTQYF.

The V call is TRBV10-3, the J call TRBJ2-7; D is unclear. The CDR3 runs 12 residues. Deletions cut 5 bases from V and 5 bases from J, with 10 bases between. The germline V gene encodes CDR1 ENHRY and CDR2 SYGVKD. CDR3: CAISNGGHEQYV. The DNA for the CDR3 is TGTGCCATCAGTAACGGCGGACACGAGCAGTACGTC.

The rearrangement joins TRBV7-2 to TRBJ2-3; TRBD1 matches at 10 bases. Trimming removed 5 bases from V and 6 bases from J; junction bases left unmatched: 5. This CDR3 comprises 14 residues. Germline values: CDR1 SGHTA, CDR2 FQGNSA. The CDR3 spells CASSRDRGPDTQYF. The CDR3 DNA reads TGTGCCAGCAGCCGGGACAGGGGCCCGGATACGCAGTATTTT. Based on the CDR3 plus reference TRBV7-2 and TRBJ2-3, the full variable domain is GAGVSQSPSNKVTEKGKDVELRCDPISGHTALYWYRQSLGQGLEFLIYFQGNSAPDKSGLPSDRFSAERTGGSVSTLTIQRTQQEDSAVYLCASSRDRGPDTQYFGPGTRLTVL.

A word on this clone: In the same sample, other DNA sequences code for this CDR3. The CDR3 DNA reads TGTGCCAGCAGTGAGCGGGGGGGCACCACCGGGGAGCTGTTTTTT. Amino acid sequence: CASSERGGTTGELFF. This chain uses TRBV6-4 with TRBJ2-2, with 9 bases fitting TRBD2. J was trimmed by 4 bases and V by 3 bases; bases with no gene match: 3. There are 15 residues in the CDR3. From germline, CDR1 is MRHNA and CDR2 SNTAGT.

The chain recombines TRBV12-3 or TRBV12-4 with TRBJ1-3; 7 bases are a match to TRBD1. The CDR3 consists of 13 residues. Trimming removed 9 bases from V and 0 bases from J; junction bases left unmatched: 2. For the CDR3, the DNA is TGTGCCAGTGACAGGGACTCTGGAAACACCATATATTTT. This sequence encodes CASDRDSGNTIYF.

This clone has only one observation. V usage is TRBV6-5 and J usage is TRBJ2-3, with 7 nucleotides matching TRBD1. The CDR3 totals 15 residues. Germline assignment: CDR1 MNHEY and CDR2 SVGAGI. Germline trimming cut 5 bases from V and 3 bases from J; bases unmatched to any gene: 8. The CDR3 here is CASSKQGFLTDTQYF. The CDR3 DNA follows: TGTGCCAGCAGTAAACAGGGGTTTTTGACAGATACGCAGTATTTT.

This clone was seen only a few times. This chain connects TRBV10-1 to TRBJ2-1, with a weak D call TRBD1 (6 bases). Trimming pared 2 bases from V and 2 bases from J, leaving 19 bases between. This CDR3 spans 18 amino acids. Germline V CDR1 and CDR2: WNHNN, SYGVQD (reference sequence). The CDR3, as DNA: TGCGCCAGCAGTGAGACCCGCCAAGGGGGAAGAACCTACAATGAGCAGTTCTTC. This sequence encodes CASSETRQGGRTYNEQFF.

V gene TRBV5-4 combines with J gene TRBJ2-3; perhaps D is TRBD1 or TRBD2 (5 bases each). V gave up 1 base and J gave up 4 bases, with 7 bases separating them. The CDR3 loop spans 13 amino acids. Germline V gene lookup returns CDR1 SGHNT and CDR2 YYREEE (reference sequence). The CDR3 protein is CASSLQGPDTQYF. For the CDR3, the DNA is TGTGCCAGCAGCTTGCAGGGACCAGATACGCAGTATTTT.